The 30 T cell receptor beta chains reported below all come from one sample, sequenced in a study of regulatory T cells in long-lasting Graves disease. Noted time point: newly diagnosed GD, antithyroid drugs for less than 3 months. Extracted RNA from PBMCs served as the source of the TCR library. Arm-PCR of CDR3 regions and iRepertoire HTBI primers were used to build TCR beta libraries. TCRdb fed the multiplex PCR reads into MiXCR, producing one record per CDR3 protein. Among 350,000 to 450,000 distinct CDR3 sequences listed, just under 15% were seen once. These data were likewise used in another study, on T cells in Graves' hyperthyroidism and ophthalmopathy.

The source was peripheral blood mononuclear cells (PBMCs), collected at new diagnosis, from a patient treated with antithyroid drugs. The receptors shown here come from a woman aged 25 to 39 with Graves disease.

This clonotype was observed a handful of times. The chain has TRBV27 and TRBJ2-7, with D maybe TRBD2 (7 bases). The germline V gene encodes CDR1 MNHEY and CDR2 SMNVEV (reference sequence). The CDR3 runs 15 residues. The V end lost 6 bases, the J end lost 5 bases, and 20 bases lay between the germline ends. The DNA for the CDR3 is TGTGCCAGCAGCGCAAGGGGGGGGGGGGAAGACGAGCAGTACTTC. Amino acids: CASSARGGGEDEQYF.

This clonotype was detected many times. The rearrangement links TRBV3-1 to TRBJ2-1; D not certain. From germline, CDR1 is LGHDT and CDR2 YNNKEL (reference sequence). Trimming left V 1 base short and J 3 bases short, with 10 bases between. CDR3 length: 15 residues. The CDR3 bases are TGTGCCAGCAGCCAAGCCACCGGACGCTACAATGAGCAGTTCTTC. Its protein product is CASSQATGRYNEQFF.

This clonotype was found many times. J is TRBJ1-5 and V is TRBV3-1, with 10 bases matching TRBD1. The CDR3 has 16 residues. Germline V gene lookup returns CDR1 LGHDT and CDR2 YNNKEL (reference sequence). The trim removed 1 base at V and 3 bases at J, leaving 3 bases unmatched. The CDR3 region has the DNA TGTGCCAGCAGCCAAGGGGGGACAGGGGACAATCAGCCCCAGCATTTT. Protein sequence: CASSQGGTGDNQPQHF.

Ten or more counts support this clonotype. The chain uses TRBV29-1 and TRBJ2-5; 9 nucleotides line up with TRBD2. This CDR3 spans 15 amino acids. The J segment lost 4 bases and the V segment lost 4 bases, leaving 10 bases of the junction unmatched. The germline V gene has CDR1 SQVTM and CDR2 ANQGSEA. CDR3 coding DNA: TGCAGCGTTGGAGGCGGGAGGGACGTGGTAGAGACCCAGTACTTC. Translation gives CSVGGGRDVVETQYF.

This clonotype showed up many times. This chain joins TRBV27 and TRBJ2-7; D is unclear. V lost 6 bases and J 3 bases, leaving 21 bases between the germline ends. The CDR3 is made up of 16 amino acids. The germline V gene encodes CDR1 MNHEY and CDR2 SMNVEV (reference sequence). CDR3 sequence (DNA): TGTGCCAGCAGCGCGTCGACCCTTCTCCATCACTACGAGCAGTACTTC. Protein: CASSASTLLHHYEQYF.

The chain employs TRBV10-3 and TRBJ1-1, with 7 positions matching TRBD1. The CDR3 consists of 15 residues. Trimming cost V 2 bases and J 1 base; bases outside gene matches: 4. CDR1 is ENHRY and CDR2 is SYGVKD in the germline V gene. The CDR3 nucleotides read TGTGCCATCAGTGAGCCCGGACAGGCGAACACTGAAGCTTTCTTT. Translation: CAISEPGQANTEAFF.

This clonotype was seen many times. The rearrangement uses TRBV20-1 and TRBJ2-7, with D perhaps matching TRBD2 (6 bases). The CDR3 is 15 amino acids. Germline CDR1 is DFQATT and CDR2 is SNEGSKA (reference sequence). Trimming cost V 5 bases and J 1 base, with 18 bases left between them. CDR3 protein: CSARIAAVFSYEQYF. The CDR3 bases are TGCAGTGCTCGTATAGCGGCCGTTTTTTCCTACGAGCAGTACTTC.

At least ten counts were recorded for this clonotype. The chain links TRBV2 to TRBJ2-1; 11 nucleotides match TRBD2. The closer fit of TRBJ2-5 to the DNA end suggests the J call may be wrong. CDR3 length equals 15 residues. Germline assignment: CDR1 SNHLY and CDR2 FYNNEI. The CDR3 region is CASSGTSGNQETQYF. Here the CDR3 DNA reads TGTGCCAGCAGCGGGACTAGCGGAAACCAAGAGACCCAGTACTTC.

In its sample, this clonotype was seen many times. This chain joins TRBV5-4 and TRBJ2-2; 10 nucleotides agree with TRBD1. The CDR3 is 17 residues long. Germline V gene sequence: CDR1 SGHNT, CDR2 YYREEE (reference sequence). V trimming: 3 bases; J trimming: 7 bases; junction bases outside the gene matches: 12. CDR3 in DNA: TGTGCCAGCAGCTCCCCCGGGACAGGGGTTGTTGGCGGGGAGCTGTTTTTT. It codes for CASSSPGTGVVGGELFF.

This clonotype was detected ten times or more. CDR3 region: CASGSLDGSMIGTDTQYF. DNA for the CDR3: TGTGCTAGTGGGTCCCTTGACGGGAGTATGATTGGCACAGATACGCAGTATTTT. This sequence joins TRBV12-5 and TRBJ2-3, with D possibly TRBD2 on 6 matching bases. CDR3 size: 18 residues. Trimming took 6 bases from V and 1 from J, leaving 23 bases between them. CDR1 and CDR2 (germline): LGHNT, FRNRAP.

This chain joins TRBV4-1 and TRBJ2-4, with 10 nucleotides matching TRBD2. The CDR3 spans 17 residues. CDR1 is MGHRA, CDR2 YSYEKL, per germline. The junction had 14 bases not matched to a gene; V was cut back by 4 bases and J by 8 bases. CDR3 nucleotide sequence: TGCGCCAGCAGCCCCAAGGGCTCTAGCGGGAGTAGTGACATTCAGTACTTC. Protein sequence: CASSPKGSSGSSDIQYF.

This clonotype was found a few times. V usage is TRBV11-2 and J usage is TRBJ1-6, with TRBD1 matching 8 bases. V shed 3 bases and J 14 bases; nucleotides not matched to a gene: 12. The CDR3 runs to 15 residues. Germline CDR1 reads SGHAT; CDR2 reads FQNNGV. The CDR3 coding sequence is TGTGCCAGCAGCTTGGCCGGGACAGGAGGGCAGTCCCTCCACTTT. Protein product: CASSLAGTGGQSLHF.

At least ten counts were recorded for this clonotype. The chain combines TRBV15 with TRBJ1-1; TRBD1 might be the D (6 bases). This CDR3 is 15 amino acids long. The ends were cut back, 0 bases at V and 4 bases at J, with 12 bases in the middle. Germline V CDR1 and CDR2: LNHNV, YYDKDF (reference sequence). CDR3 loop: CATSRDGGGGTEAFF. In DNA, the CDR3 is TGTGCCACCAGCAGAGATGGTGGGGGCGGCACTGAAGCTTTCTTT.

This clonotype was counted at least ten times. This chain links TRBV19 with TRBJ2-7; a weak D match, TRBD2 (6 bases). Germline V gene lookup returns CDR1 LNHDA and CDR2 SQIVND (reference sequence). This CDR3 comprises 16 residues. Trimming cost V 8 bases and J 0 bases, with 20 bases left between them. CDR3 residues: CASRWRDGSSSYEQYF. DNA of the CDR3: TGTGCCAGTCGGTGGCGGGATGGATCTTCCTCCTACGAGCAGTACTTC. The full variable domain, with the rest looked up from reference TRBV19 and TRBJ2-7, is DGGITQSPKYLFRKEGQNVTLSCEQNLNHDAMYWYRQDPGQGLRLIYYSQIVNDFQKGDIAEGYSVSREKKESFPLTVTSAQKNPTAFYLCASRWRDGSSSYEQYFGPGTRLTVT.

This clonotype has just a few counts. The chain has TRBV18 and TRBJ2-1, with 8 bases lining up with TRBD1. This CDR3 region has 16 residues. Germline-derived CDR1 and CDR2 are KGHSH and LQKENI. V dropped 3 bases and J dropped 4; count of bases not matched to a gene: 8. The CDR3 region is CASSPGQGHEYNEQFF. The CDR3 region has the DNA TGTGCCAGCTCACCCGGACAGGGTCATGAATACAATGAGCAGTTCTTC.

This clonotype was counted many times. This chain uses TRBV11-2 with TRBJ2-1; 12 bases match TRBD1. Trimming at V came to 5 bases and at J to 6 bases, leaving 11 bases not matched to a gene. Germline V CDR1 and CDR2: SGHAT, FQNNGV. This CDR3 region has 17 residues. As DNA, the CDR3 is TGTGCCAGCAGCCGGTTGTCTTCGGGACAGGGGGCCAATGAGCAGTTCTTC. This gives the protein CASSRLSSGQGANEQFF. The full variable domain, rest sourced from reference TRBV11-2 and TRBJ2-1, is EAGVAQSPRYKIIEKRQSVAFWCNPISGHATLYWYQQILGQGPKLLIQFQNNGVVDDSQLPKDRFSAERLKGVDSTLKIQPAKLEDSAVYLCASSRLSSGQGANEQFFGPGTRLTVL.

This clonotype was detected many times. J is TRBJ1-3 and V is TRBV12-3 or TRBV12-4; 9 bases align to TRBD1. V was pared by 5 bases and J by 0 bases, with 11 bases of the junction left unmatched. The CDR3 length is 18 residues. The CDR3 loop is CASSLGTGNTASGNTIYF. CDR3 in DNA: TGTGCCAGCAGTCTTGGGACAGGGAATACGGCCTCTGGAAACACCATATATTTT.

This clonotype was seen a single time. Being one base from a much bigger clone, this may be a read error. This chain connects TRBV20-1 to TRBJ1-5, with 12 nucleotides matching TRBD1. Germline CDR1 reads DFQATT; CDR2 reads SNEGSKA (reference sequence). The CDR3 runs 15 residues. The CDR3 sequence is CSATHGTGGEEPQRF. The CDR3 DNA is TGCAGTGCTACCCACGGGACAGGGGGCGAGGAGCCCCAGCGTTTT.

The sample holds a few counts of this clonotype. CDR3 in DNA: TGTGCCAGCAGTTCACCTGCCAATGAAAAACTGTTTTTT. Protein: CASSSPANEKLFF. The genes are TRBV28 and TRBJ1-4; D is undetermined. The V end was cut by 4 bases, the J end by 5 bases, with 8 bases between. Germline loops: CDR1 MDHEN, CDR2 SYDVKM. CDR3 size: 13 residues. Supplemented by reference TRBV28 and TRBJ1-4, the full variable domain reads DVKVTQSSRYLVKRTGEKVFLECVQDMDHENMFWYRQDPGLGLRLIYFSYDVKMKEKGDIPEGYSVSREKKERFSLILESASTNQTSMYLCASSSPANEKLFFGSGTQLSVL.

This clonotype was observed a few times. The V gene is TRBV6-2 or TRBV6-3, the J gene TRBJ2-5, with no clear D. Germline lookup yields CDR1 MNHEY and CDR2 SVGEGT. The CDR3 runs 16 residues. Between the trimmed V and J ends, which lost 0 bases and 4 bases, there was a span of 15 bases. The CDR3 DNA reads TGTGCCAGCAGTTACTCCTCAGGAGCAGATCGAGAGACCCAGTACTTC. It translates to CASSYSSGADRETQYF.

This clonotype was found a few times. The junction shows a germline mismatch at one end, possibly a read error. The chain joins TRBV6-2 or TRBV6-3 to TRBJ2-3; no clear D gene. The CDR3 spans 12 residues. The germline gives CDR1 MNHEY, CDR2 SVGEGT. The CDR3 DNA follows: TGTGCCAGCACTTACCTGGAAAAGGCGCAGTATTTT. Amino acid sequence: CASTYLEKAQYF.

In its sample, this clonotype was seen a few times. V gene TRBV7-3 combines with J gene TRBJ1-1; 8 bases align to TRBD1. This CDR3 spans 13 amino acids. The ends lost 7 bases at V and 4 bases at J; junction bases unmatched: 5. Per the germline V gene, CDR1 is SGHTA and CDR2 is FQGTGA. This chain's CDR3 is CASTTTGGTEAFF. The CDR3 DNA is TGTGCCAGCACCACAACAGGGGGCACTGAAGCTTTCTTT.

This clonotype was counted only a few times. The rearrangement uses TRBV5-1 and TRBJ2-3; 8 nucleotides line up with TRBD2. V was clipped by 1 base and J by 0 bases; unmatched bases: 4. The CDR3 covers 16 residues. CDR1 and CDR2 (germline): SGHRS, YFSETQ. The CDR3 here is CASSLSSGTSTDTQYF. CDR3 coding DNA: TGCGCCAGCAGCTTGAGTAGCGGGACTAGCACAGATACGCAGTATTTT.

This clonotype was seen only a few times. The gene calls are TRBV20-1 and TRBJ2-1; D is perhaps TRBD2 (6 bases). CDR1 DFQATT and CDR2 SNEGSKA come from the germline V gene (reference sequence). Trimming stripped 0 bases from V and 7 bases from J, with 16 bases between. The CDR3 spans 15 residues. The CDR3 sequence: CSARDGGPGRNEQFF. The CDR3 DNA reads TGCAGTGCTAGAGATGGAGGGCCCGGGAGAAATGAGCAGTTCTTC.

The rearrangement joins TRBV11-3 to TRBJ1-6; D may be TRBD1 (6 bases). CDR1 is SGHNT, CDR2 YENEEA, per germline. CDR3 length: 17 residues. Trimming pared 2 bases from V and 0 bases from J, leaving 11 bases between. The CDR3 bases are TGTGCCAGCAGCTTAACACAGGGTAGCTCCTATAATTCACCCCTCCACTTT. Translation gives CASSLTQGSSYNSPLHF.

The table lists this clonotype with many counts. The chain couples TRBV5-6 to TRBJ2-5; D is uncertain. The germline V gene encodes CDR1 SGHDT and CDR2 YYEEEE. The length of the CDR3 is 11 residues. With 2 bases removed from V and 6 bases from J, the gap between germline ends came to 5 bases. The CDR3 nucleotides are TGTGCCAGCAGCTTTAGACAGACCCAGTACTTC. It specifies CASSFRQTQYF. Full variable domain (outside the CDR3, taken from reference TRBV5-6 and TRBJ2-5): DAGVTQSPTHLIKTRGQQVTLRCSPKSGHDTVSWYQQALGQGPQFIFQYYEEEERQRGNFPDRFSGHQFPNYSSELNVNALLLGDSALYLCASSFRQTQYFGPGTRLLVL.

Many counts were recorded for this clonotype. The chain is built from TRBV24-1 and TRBJ2-5; D may be TRBD1 (6 bases). CDR1 and CDR2 from the germline V gene are KGHDR and SFDVKD. V was shortened by 7 bases and J by 4 bases, with 21 bases between the two germline ends. The CDR3 has 16 amino acids. In DNA, the CDR3 is TGTGCCACCAGCCCTGGGGGCCGCGTAGGGGCAGAGACCCAGTACTTC. It is translated as CATSPGGRVGAETQYF.

This clonotype has only a few counts. This rearrangement joins TRBV7-9 to TRBJ2-1; 8 nucleotides match TRBD2. V lost 5 bases and J lost 9; bases outside the gene matches: 15. This CDR3 comprises 16 residues. Per germline, CDR1 SEHNR and CDR2 FQNEAQ (reference sequence). CDR3 nucleotides: TGTGCCAGCAGCCCCCGGGGCCAGCGGGAGTGGCTTGAGCAGTTCTTC. This codes for CASSPRGQREWLEQFF.

The chain is built from TRBV20-1 and TRBJ2-5, with TRBD2 matching over 11 bases. The CDR3 spans 15 residues. Germline V gene data show CDR1 as DFQATT and CDR2 as SNEGSKA (reference sequence). V gave up 5 bases and J gave up 2 bases; unmatched junction bases: 7. The CDR3 DNA follows: TGCAGTGCTGGAGGGACTAGCGGAGAACAAGAGACCCAGTACTTC. Translated: CSAGGTSGEQETQYF.

The sample holds a few counts of this clonotype. The V gene is TRBV20-1, the J gene TRBJ1-6, with 12 bases aligning to TRBD1. CDR3 length: 14 amino acids. J lost 9 bases, V lost 6 bases, and 6 bases had no gene match. In germline, CDR1 is DFQATT, CDR2 SNEGSKA (reference sequence). The CDR3 DNA is TGCAGTGCGGGGACAGGGGGCCTAGGTTCACCCCTCCACTTT. It yields the protein CSAGTGGLGSPLHF.